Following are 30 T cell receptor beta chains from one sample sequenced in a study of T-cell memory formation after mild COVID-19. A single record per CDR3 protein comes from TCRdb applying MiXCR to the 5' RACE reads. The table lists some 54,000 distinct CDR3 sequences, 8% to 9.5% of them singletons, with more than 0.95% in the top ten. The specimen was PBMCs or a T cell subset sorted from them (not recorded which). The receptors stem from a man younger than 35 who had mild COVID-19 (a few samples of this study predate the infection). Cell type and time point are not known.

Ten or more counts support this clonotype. CDR3 coding DNA: TGTGCCACCAGTGACCCTAGGGACAGGGGGGGAGATACGCAGTATTTT. This sequence encodes CATSDPRDRGGDTQYF. V and J are TRBV24-1 and TRBJ2-3; TRBD1 matches 11 bases. Trimming took 4 bases from V and 5 from J; bases not matched to a gene: 7. Germline V gene sequence: CDR1 KGHDR, CDR2 SFDVKD. The CDR3 extends over 16 amino acids.

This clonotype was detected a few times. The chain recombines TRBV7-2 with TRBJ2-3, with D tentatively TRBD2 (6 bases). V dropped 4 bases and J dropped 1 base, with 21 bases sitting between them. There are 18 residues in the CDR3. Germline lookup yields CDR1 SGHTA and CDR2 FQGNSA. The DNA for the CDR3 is TGTGCCAGCAGCTCCTCACCTCTCTCGCGGGGTGGCACAGATACGCAGTATTTT. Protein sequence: CASSSSPLSRGGTDTQYF.

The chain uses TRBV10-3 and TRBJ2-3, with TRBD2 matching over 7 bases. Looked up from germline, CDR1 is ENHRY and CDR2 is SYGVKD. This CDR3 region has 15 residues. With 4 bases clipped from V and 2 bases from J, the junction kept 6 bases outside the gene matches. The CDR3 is CAISVGGGYTDTQYF. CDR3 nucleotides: TGTGCCATCAGTGTTGGCGGGGGATACACAGATACGCAGTATTTT.

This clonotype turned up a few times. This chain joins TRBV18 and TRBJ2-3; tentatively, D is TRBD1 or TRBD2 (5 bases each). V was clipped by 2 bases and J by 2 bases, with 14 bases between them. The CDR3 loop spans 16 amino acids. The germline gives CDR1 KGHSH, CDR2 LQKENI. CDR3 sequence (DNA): TGTGCCAGCTCACCAGTGGGACCCCCCATCACAGATACGCAGTATTTT. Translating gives CASSPVGPPITDTQYF.

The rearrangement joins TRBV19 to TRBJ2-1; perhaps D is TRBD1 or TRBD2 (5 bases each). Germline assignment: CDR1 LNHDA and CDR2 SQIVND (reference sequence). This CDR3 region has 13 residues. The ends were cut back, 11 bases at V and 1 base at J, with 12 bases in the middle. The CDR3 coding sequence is TGTGCCGTAAAGGGACGATCCTACAATGAGCAGTTCTTC. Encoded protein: CAVKGRSYNEQFF.

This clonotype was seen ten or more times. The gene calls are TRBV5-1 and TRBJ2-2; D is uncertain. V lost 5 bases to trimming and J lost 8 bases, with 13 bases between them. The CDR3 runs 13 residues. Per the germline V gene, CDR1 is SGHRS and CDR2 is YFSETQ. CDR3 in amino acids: CASRPKPTGELFF. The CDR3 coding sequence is TGCGCCAGCAGACCCAAACCGACGGGGGAGCTGTTTTTT.

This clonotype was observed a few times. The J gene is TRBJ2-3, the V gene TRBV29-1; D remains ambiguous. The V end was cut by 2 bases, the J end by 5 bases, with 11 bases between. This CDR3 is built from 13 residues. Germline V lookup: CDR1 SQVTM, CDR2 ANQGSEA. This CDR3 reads CSVEPGKGDTQYF. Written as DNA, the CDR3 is TGCAGCGTTGAACCTGGAAAGGGAGATACGCAGTATTTT.

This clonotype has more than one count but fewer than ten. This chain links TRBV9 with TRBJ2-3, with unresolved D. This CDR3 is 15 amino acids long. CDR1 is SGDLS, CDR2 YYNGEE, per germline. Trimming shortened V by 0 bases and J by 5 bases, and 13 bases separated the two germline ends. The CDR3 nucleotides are TGTGCCAGCAGCGTAGATTGGCGCGCCGGAGATACGCAGTATTTT. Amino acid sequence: CASSVDWRAGDTQYF.

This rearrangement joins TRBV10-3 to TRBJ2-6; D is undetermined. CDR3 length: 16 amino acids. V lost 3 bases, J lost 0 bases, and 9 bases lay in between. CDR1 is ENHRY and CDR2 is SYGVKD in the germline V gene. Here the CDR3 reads CAISDSGTSGANVLTF. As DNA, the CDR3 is TGTGCCATCAGTGACTCGGGCACCTCTGGGGCCAACGTCCTGACTTTC.

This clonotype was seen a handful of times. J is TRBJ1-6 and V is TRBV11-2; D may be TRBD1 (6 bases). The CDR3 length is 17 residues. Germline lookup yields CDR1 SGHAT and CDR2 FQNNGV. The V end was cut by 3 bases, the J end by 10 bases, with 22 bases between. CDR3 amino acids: CASSFAPIGGPESPLHF. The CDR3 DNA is TGTGCCAGCAGCTTTGCACCTATAGGGGGGCCTGAATCACCCCTCCACTTT. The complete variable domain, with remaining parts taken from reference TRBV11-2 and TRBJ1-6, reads EAGVAQSPRYKIIEKRQSVAFWCNPISGHATLYWYQQILGQGPKLLIQFQNNGVVDDSQLPKDRFSAERLKGVDSTLKIQPAKLEDSAVYLCASSFAPIGGPESPLHFGNGTRLTVT.

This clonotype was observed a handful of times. CDR3 DNA: TGTGCCAGCAGCACCTACTATGACAGTTATCAGCCCCAGCATTTT. Encoded protein: CASSTYYDSYQPQHF. This rearrangement joins TRBV7-2 to TRBJ1-5, with D maybe TRBD1 (5 bases). CDR3 length: 15 residues. V dropped 5 bases and J dropped 5 bases, with 16 bases sitting between them. Germline CDR1 is SGHTA and CDR2 is FQGNSA.

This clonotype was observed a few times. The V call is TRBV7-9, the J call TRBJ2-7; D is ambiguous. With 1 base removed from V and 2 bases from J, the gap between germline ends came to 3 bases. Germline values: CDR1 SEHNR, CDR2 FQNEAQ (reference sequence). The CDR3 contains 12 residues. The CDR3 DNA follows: TGTGCCAGCAGCTTAGGGACCTACGAGCAGTACGTC. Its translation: CASSLGTYEQYV.

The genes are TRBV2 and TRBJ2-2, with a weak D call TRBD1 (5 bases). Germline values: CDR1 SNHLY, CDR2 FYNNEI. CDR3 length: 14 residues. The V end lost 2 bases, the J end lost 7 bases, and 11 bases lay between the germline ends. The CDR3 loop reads CASSESRVYGELFF. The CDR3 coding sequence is TGTGCCAGCAGTGAAAGCAGGGTTTACGGGGAGCTGTTTTTT. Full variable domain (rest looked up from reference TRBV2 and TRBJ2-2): EPEVTQTPSHQVTQMGQEVILRCVPISNHLYFYWYRQILGQKVEFLVSFYNNEISEKSEIFDDQFSVERPDGSNFTLKIRSTKLEDSAMYFCASSESRVYGELFFGEGSRLTVL.

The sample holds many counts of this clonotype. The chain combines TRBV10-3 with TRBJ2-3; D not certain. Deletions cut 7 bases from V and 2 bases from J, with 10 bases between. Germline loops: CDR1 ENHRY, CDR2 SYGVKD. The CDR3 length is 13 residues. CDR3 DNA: TGTGCCATCAAGCACGGCACCACAGATACGCAGTATTTT. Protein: CAIKHGTTDTQYF.

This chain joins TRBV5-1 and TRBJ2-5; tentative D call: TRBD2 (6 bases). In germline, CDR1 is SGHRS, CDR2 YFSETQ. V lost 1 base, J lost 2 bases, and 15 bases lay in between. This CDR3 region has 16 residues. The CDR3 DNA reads TGCGCCAGCAGCTTGCGGCTCGGGGGAGATCAAGAGACCCAGTACTTC. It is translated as CASSLRLGGDQETQYF.

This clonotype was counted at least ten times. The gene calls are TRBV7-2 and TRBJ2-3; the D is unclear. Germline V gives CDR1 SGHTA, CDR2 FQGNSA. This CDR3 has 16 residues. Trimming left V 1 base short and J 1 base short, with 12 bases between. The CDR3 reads CASSLGASTRTDTQYF. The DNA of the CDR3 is TGTGCCAGCAGCTTAGGAGCGTCCACGCGCACAGATACGCAGTATTTT.

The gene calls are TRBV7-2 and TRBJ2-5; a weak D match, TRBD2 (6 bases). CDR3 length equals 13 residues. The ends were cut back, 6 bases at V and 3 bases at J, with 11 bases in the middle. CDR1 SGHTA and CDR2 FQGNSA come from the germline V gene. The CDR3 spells CASSRGIEETQYF. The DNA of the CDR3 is TGTGCCAGCAGTCGCGGGATTGAAGAGACCCAGTACTTC.

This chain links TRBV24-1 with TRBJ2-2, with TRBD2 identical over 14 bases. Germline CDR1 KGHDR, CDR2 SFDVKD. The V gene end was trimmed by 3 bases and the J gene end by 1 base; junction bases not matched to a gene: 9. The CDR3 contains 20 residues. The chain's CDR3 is CATSDHPTSGGARNTGELFF. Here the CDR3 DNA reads TGTGCCACCAGTGATCACCCGACTAGCGGGGGGGCGAGGAACACCGGGGAGCTGTTTTTT.

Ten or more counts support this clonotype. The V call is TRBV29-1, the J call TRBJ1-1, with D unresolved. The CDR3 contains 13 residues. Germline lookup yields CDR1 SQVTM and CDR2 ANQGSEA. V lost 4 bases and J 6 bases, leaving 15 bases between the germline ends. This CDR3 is CSVGHRPLAEAFF. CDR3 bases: TGCAGCGTTGGGCACAGACCCCTGGCTGAAGCTTTCTTT.

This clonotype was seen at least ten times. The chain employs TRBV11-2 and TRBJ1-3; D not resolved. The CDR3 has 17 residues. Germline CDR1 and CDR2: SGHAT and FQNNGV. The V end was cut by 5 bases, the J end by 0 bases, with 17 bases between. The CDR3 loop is CASSRNPKGLSGNTIYF. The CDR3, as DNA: TGTGCCAGCAGCCGAAACCCCAAGGGCCTCTCTGGAAACACCATATATTTT.

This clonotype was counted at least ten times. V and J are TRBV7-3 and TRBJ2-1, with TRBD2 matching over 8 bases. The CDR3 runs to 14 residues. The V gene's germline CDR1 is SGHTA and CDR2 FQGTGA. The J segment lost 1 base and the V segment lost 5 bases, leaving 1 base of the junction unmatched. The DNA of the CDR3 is TGTGCCAGCAGCAGCGGGGGTTCCTACAATGAGCAGTTCTTC. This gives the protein CASSSGGSYNEQFF.

The CDR3 DNA follows: TGCGCCAGCAGCCAAGATTGGACGCAGACAGGGATCTATCAGCCCCAGCATTTT. It yields the protein CASSQDWTQTGIYQPQHF. The rearrangement links TRBV4-1 to TRBJ1-5, with 7 bases identical to TRBD1. Germline V gene lookup returns CDR1 MGHRA and CDR2 YSYEKL. CDR3 length: 18 residues. V trimming: 0 bases; J trimming: 5 bases; junction bases outside the gene matches: 13.

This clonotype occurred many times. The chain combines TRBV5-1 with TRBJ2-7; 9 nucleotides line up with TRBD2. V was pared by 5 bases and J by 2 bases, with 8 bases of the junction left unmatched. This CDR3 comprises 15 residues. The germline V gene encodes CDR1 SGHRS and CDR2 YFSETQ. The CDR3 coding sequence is TGCGCCAGCAGACTCCTAGCGGGGCGAGCCTACGAGCAGTACTTC. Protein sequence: CASRLLAGRAYEQYF. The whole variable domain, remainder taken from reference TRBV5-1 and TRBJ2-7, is KAGVTQTPRYLIKTRGQQVTLSCSPISGHRSVSWYQQTPGQGLQFLFEYFSETQRNKGNFPGRFSGRQFSNSRSEMNVSTLELGDSALYLCASRLLAGRAYEQYFGPGTRLTVT.

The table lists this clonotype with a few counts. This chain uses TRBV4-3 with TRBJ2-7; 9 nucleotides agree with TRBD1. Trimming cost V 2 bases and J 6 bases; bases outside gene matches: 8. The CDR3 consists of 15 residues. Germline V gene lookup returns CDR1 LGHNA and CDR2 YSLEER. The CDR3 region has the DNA TGCGCCAGCAGCCAAAGTCCGGGACAGGGAAGCGAGCAGTACTTC. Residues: CASSQSPGQGSEQYF.

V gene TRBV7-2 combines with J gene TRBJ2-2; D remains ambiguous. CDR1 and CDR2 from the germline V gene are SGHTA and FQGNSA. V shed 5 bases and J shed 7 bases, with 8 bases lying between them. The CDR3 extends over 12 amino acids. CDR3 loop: CASSPIGGELFF. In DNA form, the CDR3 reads TGTGCCAGCAGCCCTATTGGCGGGGAGCTGTTTTTT. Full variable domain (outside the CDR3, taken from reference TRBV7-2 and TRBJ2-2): GAGVSQSPSNKVTEKGKDVELRCDPISGHTALYWYRQSLGQGLEFLIYFQGNSAPDKSGLPSDRFSAERTGGSVSTLTIQRTQQEDSAVYLCASSPIGGELFFGEGSRLTVL.

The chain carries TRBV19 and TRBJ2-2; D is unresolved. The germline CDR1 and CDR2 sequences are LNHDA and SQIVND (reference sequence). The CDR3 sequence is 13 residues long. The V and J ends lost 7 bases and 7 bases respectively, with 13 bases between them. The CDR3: CASISGGRGELFF. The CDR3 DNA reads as TGTGCCAGTATCTCGGGTGGTCGCGGGGAGCTGTTTTTT.

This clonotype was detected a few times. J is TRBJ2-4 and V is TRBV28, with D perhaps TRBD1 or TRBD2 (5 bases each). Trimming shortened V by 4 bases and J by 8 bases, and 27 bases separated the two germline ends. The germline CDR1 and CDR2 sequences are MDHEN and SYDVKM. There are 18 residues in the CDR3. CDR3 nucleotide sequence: TGTGCCAGCAGTTCCAGCCTAGCCCCGGGGACCTTGTCCTACATTCAGTACTTC. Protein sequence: CASSSSLAPGTLSYIQYF.

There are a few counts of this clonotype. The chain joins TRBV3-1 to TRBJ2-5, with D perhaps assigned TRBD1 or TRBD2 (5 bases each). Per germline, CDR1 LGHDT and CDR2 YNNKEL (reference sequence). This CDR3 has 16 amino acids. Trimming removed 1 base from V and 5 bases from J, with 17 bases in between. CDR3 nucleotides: TGTGCCAGCAGCCAAGGGAACAGCATAGAGGGGGAGACCCAGTACTTC. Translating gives CASSQGNSIEGETQYF.

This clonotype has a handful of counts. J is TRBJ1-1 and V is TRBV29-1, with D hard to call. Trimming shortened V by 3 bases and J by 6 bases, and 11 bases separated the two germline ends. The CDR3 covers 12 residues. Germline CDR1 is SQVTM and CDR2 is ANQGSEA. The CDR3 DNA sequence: TGCAGCGTTGATGCGGGCAACGCTGAAGCTTTCTTT. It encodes CSVDAGNAEAFF.

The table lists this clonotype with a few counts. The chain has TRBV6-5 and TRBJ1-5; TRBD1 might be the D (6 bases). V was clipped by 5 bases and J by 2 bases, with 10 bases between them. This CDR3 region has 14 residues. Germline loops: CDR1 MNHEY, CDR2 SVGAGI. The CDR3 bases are TGTGCCAGCAGTAAACAGGGAGGCAATCAGCCCCAGCATTTT. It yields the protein CASSKQGGNQPQHF.